This T cell receptor beta chain was captured in a study of T cells in Graves' hyperthyroidism and ophthalmopathy. Amplified TCR beta CDR3 regions derived from RNA transcripts. TCR CDR3 regions were first amplified by RT-PCR with HTBI primers. A single record per CDR3 protein comes from TCRdb applying MiXCR to the multiplex PCR reads. The profile covers hundreds of thousands of distinct CDR3 sequences, with roughly 14% appearing a single time and around 4.5% taken by the ten largest. Between the trimmed V and J ends, which lost 5 bases and 0 bases, there was a span of 22 bases. In germline, CDR1 is SGHVS, CDR2 FQNEAQ. CDR3 length: 18 residues. This clonotype was seen ten or more times. From more than 9 ml of fresh peripheral blood, PBMCs were isolated.

Input material: blood. The rearrangement uses TRBV7-8 and TRBJ2-5; TRBD2 is a possible D gene (6 bases). This clonotype originated in a woman between 40 and 55 years old with Graves' ophthalmopathy. CDR3 protein: CASSHSGDSRAYQETQYF. The CDR3 bases are TGTGCCAGCAGCCATTCCGGGGACTCTCGAGCGTACCAAGAGACCCAGTACTTC.